The next 20 T cell receptor beta chains were all read from a single sample in a study of blood T cell repertoires in COVID-19. Measured with immunoSEQ multiplex PCR; TCRdb has only the in-frame clones, and not every one. The sample shows 150,000 to 200,000 clones, 88% of them seen only once. The sequenced sample consisted of PBMCs or T cells enriched from blood (not recorded which). The receptors were gathered from a woman younger than 30 who had recovered from COVID-19.

This clone was recorded many times. The chain is built from TRBV27 and TRBJ2-5; 9 nucleotides line up with TRBD1. CDR1 and CDR2 from the germline V gene are MNHEY and SMNVEV (reference sequence). The trim removed 7 bases at V and 6 bases at J, leaving 3 bases unmatched. The CDR3 contains 12 residues. In DNA, the CDR3 is TGTGCCAGCACCGACAGGGGGAAGACCCAGTACTTC. Protein: CASTDRGKTQYF.

This chain uses TRBV28 with TRBJ1-2; a possible D gene is TRBD1 (6 bases). V lost 6 bases, J lost 6 bases, and 17 bases lay in between. The CDR3 covers 14 residues. Germline V gene lookup returns CDR1 MDHEN and CDR2 SYDVKM. The CDR3 reads CASSQGQILNGYTF. The CDR3, as DNA: TGTGCCAGCAGCCAAGGACAGATTCTAAATGGCTACACCTTC.

The rearrangement links TRBV19 to TRBJ1-2; TRBD1 matches at 9 bases. Germline V CDR1 and CDR2: LNHDA, SQIVND (reference sequence). CDR3 length: 18 amino acids. The V segment lost 2 bases and the J segment 1 base; nucleotides outside the gene matches: 11. CDR3 in DNA: TGTGCCAGTAGTATAACCCTCCCCCTGGGACAGGGTAACTATGGCTACACCTTC. Protein sequence: CASSITLPLGQGNYGYTF.

The V gene is TRBV4-3, the J gene TRBJ2-7; D ambiguous. The germline V and J ends were trimmed by 0 bases and 1 base, with 10 bases remaining between them. From germline, CDR1 is LGHNA and CDR2 YSLEER. The CDR3 length is 15 residues. The DNA for the CDR3 is TGCGCCAGCAGCCAAGAACGAGGTCTTTCCTACGAGCAGTACTTC. This sequence encodes CASSQERGLSYEQYF.

J is TRBJ2-1 and V is TRBV6-2 or TRBV6-3; D perhaps matches TRBD1 (6 bases). Germline V gene sequence: CDR1 MNHEY, CDR2 SVGEGT. The CDR3 is 12 amino acids. V was trimmed by 4 bases and J by 13 bases, leaving 14 bases between them. The CDR3 bases are TGTGCCAGCAGTTTGGGGGCAGAAGGACAGTTCTTC. Amino acids: CASSLGAEGQFF.

This clone has more than one count but fewer than ten. The chain has TRBV7-9 and TRBJ2-7; D ambiguous. This CDR3 contains 12 residues. V lost 5 bases and J lost 2, with 7 bases in between. The V gene's germline CDR1 is SEHNR and CDR2 FQNEAQ (reference sequence). The chain's CDR3 is CASSTRTYEQYF. The CDR3 DNA is TGTGCCAGCAGCACCAGGACCTACGAGCAGTACTTC.

The V call is TRBV6-5, the J call TRBJ1-2; perhaps TRBD1 as D (5 bases). The V end lost 6 bases, the J end lost 2 bases, and 10 bases lay between the germline ends. Germline V gene lookup returns CDR1 MNHEY and CDR2 SVGAGI. There are 13 residues in the CDR3. CDR3 sequence: CASRPDSNYGYTF. Here the CDR3 DNA reads TGTGCCAGCAGACCAGACAGCAACTATGGCTACACCTTC.

The chain has TRBV2 and TRBJ1-6; 7 nucleotides agree with TRBD1. Germline CDR1 and CDR2: SNHLY and FYNNEI. The trim removed 7 bases at V and 7 bases at J, leaving 4 bases unmatched. The CDR3 is 13 amino acids. CDR3 loop: CASNQGGNSPLHF. For the CDR3, the DNA is TGTGCCAGCAATCAGGGGGGCAATTCACCCCTCCACTTT.

The rearrangement links TRBV28 to TRBJ1-3; 7 bases are a match to TRBD1. V lost 4 bases, J lost 3 bases, and 15 bases stayed unmatched. The CDR3 runs to 18 residues. Germline V CDR1 and CDR2: MDHEN, SYDVKM. CDR3 nucleotide sequence: TGTGCCAGCAGTTCCACCAACCGCTGGGACAGCCTTGGAAACACCATATATTTT. This encodes CASSSTNRWDSLGNTIYF.

CDR3 DNA: TGCGCCAGCAGCCAAGAGACAGGGTTCTTCCTCCGAGACGAAAACATTCAGTACTTC. Protein: CASSQETGFFLRDENIQYF. The chain employs TRBV4-1 and TRBJ2-4; 7 bases align to TRBD1. The CDR3 spans 19 residues. V shed 0 bases, J shed 5 bases, and the junction held 16 bases outside the gene matches. Germline V lookup: CDR1 MGHRA, CDR2 YSYEKL.

The rearrangement links TRBV5-5 to TRBJ1-4; possibly TRBD1 for D (6 bases). Germline CDR1 SGHKS, CDR2 YYEKEE (reference sequence). The CDR3 covers 19 residues. V was clipped by 0 bases and J by 0 bases, with 18 bases between them. CDR3 sequence: CASSLGPPQGLTTNEKLFF. The CDR3 DNA follows: TGTGCCAGCAGCTTGGGGCCCCCCCAGGGGTTGACAACTAATGAAAAACTGTTTTTT.

J is TRBJ1-1 and V is TRBV27, with a tentative D call TRBD1 (5 bases). V gave up 6 bases and J gave up 5 bases, with 10 bases separating them. This CDR3 region has 12 residues. From germline, CDR1 is MNHEY and CDR2 SMNVEV (reference sequence). CDR3 sequence reads: CASRTRGTEAFF. CDR3 nucleotides: TGTGCCAGCAGGACCCGGGGGACTGAAGCTTTCTTT.

The chain combines TRBV30 with TRBJ1-3, with D possibly matching TRBD1 (5 bases). CDR3 length: 16 residues. From germline, CDR1 is GTSNPN and CDR2 SVGIG (reference sequence). V gave up 3 bases and J gave up 0 bases, with 15 bases separating them. This chain's CDR3 is CAWRSSPGGSGNTIYF. The CDR3 DNA sequence: TGTGCCTGGAGGAGCAGCCCGGGGGGCTCTGGAAACACCATATATTTT.

V usage is TRBV7-2 and J usage is TRBJ1-3; 10 bases line up with TRBD1. With 3 bases clipped from V and 4 bases from J, the junction kept 15 bases outside the gene matches. The CDR3 has 19 residues. Germline V gene data show CDR1 as SGHTA and CDR2 as FQGNSA. The CDR3 DNA reads as TGTGCCAGCAGCTTTCAAGAAAAGGGACAGGGGATTTTCGGAAACACCATATATTTT. Translated, it gives CASSFQEKGQGIFGNTIYF.

The chain is built from TRBV5-6 and TRBJ1-2, with TRBD1 matching 7 bases. With 1 base clipped from V and 7 bases from J, the junction kept 13 bases outside the gene matches. CDR1 is SGHDT and CDR2 is YYEEEE in the germline V gene. This CDR3 has 16 residues. For the CDR3, the DNA is TGTGCCAGCAGCTTGTATCTTTGGGGGACAGCCATTGGCTACACCTTC. Residues: CASSLYLWGTAIGYTF.

This chain connects TRBV4-2 to TRBJ1-5; 9 positions agree with TRBD1. Germline CDR1 and CDR2: LGHNA and YNFKEQ. V gave up 0 bases and J gave up 7 bases; unmatched junction bases: 4. CDR3 size: 15 residues. The CDR3 sequence is CASSQEGTGFQPQHF. Written as DNA, the CDR3 is TGTGCCAGCAGCCAAGAAGGGACAGGGTTCCAGCCCCAGCATTTT.

The chain couples TRBV30 to TRBJ2-1; TRBD2 matches 10 bases. The CDR3 loop spans 14 amino acids. J was trimmed by 6 bases and V by 3 bases; bases with no gene match: 5. Per the germline V gene, CDR1 is GTSNPN and CDR2 is SVGIG (reference sequence). The CDR3: CAWSDGTSANEQFF. The CDR3 bases are TGTGCCTGGAGCGACGGGACTAGCGCCAATGAGCAGTTCTTC.

The genes are TRBV5-6 and TRBJ2-3, with TRBD2 matching over 9 bases. CDR1 and CDR2 from the germline V gene are SGHDT and YYEEEE. V was clipped by 2 bases and J by 6 bases; unmatched bases: 7. The CDR3 spans 15 residues. The CDR3 here is CASSFGALAGDTQYF. DNA of the CDR3: TGTGCCAGCAGCTTCGGGGCGCTAGCGGGGGATACGCAGTATTTT.

V is TRBV19 and J is TRBJ1-4; perhaps TRBD1 as D (5 bases). Trimming stripped 3 bases from V and 8 bases from J, with 13 bases between. The germline gives CDR1 LNHDA, CDR2 SQIVND (reference sequence). The CDR3 sequence is 14 residues long. CDR3 sequence (DNA): TGTGCCAGTAGTATCGGGCAGGGAAACGAAAAACTGTTTTTT. It yields the protein CASSIGQGNEKLFF.

The J gene is TRBJ1-3, the V gene TRBV30; 7 nucleotides line up with TRBD1. The CDR3 extends over 12 amino acids. V lost 6 bases, J lost 4 bases, and 3 bases stayed unmatched. Looked up from germline, CDR1 is GTSNPN and CDR2 is SVGIG (reference sequence). The CDR3 bases are TGTGCCTGCGGGACAGCCGGAAACACCATATATTTT. Its translation: CACGTAGNTIYF.